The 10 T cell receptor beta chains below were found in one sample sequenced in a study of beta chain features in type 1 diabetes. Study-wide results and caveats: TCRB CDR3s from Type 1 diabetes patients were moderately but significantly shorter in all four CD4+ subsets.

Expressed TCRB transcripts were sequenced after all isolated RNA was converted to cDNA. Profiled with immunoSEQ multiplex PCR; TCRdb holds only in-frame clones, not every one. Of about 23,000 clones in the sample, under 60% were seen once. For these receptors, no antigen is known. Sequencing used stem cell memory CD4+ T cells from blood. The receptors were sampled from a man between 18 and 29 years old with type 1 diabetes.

CDR3 coding DNA: TGTGCCAGCCGGGACAGGGGCGCTCTCAATCAGCCCCAGCATTTT. Translation: CASRDRGALNQPQHF. The chain joins TRBV19 to TRBJ1-5, with TRBD1 matching over 10 bases. CDR3 length: 15 amino acids. Germline V gene sequence: CDR1 LNHDA, CDR2 SQIVND (reference sequence). V lost 9 bases, J lost 3 bases, and 8 bases stayed unmatched.

CDR3 sequence: CASNLPGGYTEAFF. The CDR3 nucleotides are TGTGCCAGCAACCTGCCGGGAGGGTACACTGAAGCTTTCTTT. V is TRBV28 and J is TRBJ1-1, with D unresolved. This CDR3 has 14 residues. Deletions cut 7 bases from V and 3 bases from J, with 15 bases between. Germline CDR1 and CDR2: MDHEN and SYDVKM. Filled out from reference TRBV28 and TRBJ1-1, the complete variable domain reads DVKVTQSSRYLVKRTGEKVFLECVQDMDHENMFWYRQDPGLGLRLIYFSYDVKMKEKGDIPEGYSVSREKKERFSLILESASTNQTSMYLCASNLPGGYTEAFFGQGTRLTVV.

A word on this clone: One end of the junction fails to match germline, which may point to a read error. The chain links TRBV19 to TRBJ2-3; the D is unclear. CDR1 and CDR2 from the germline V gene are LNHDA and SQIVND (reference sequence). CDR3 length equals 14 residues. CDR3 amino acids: CASSIGGSADTQYF. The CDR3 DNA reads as TGTGCCAGTAGCATAGGCGGATCTGCAGATACGCAGTATTTT.

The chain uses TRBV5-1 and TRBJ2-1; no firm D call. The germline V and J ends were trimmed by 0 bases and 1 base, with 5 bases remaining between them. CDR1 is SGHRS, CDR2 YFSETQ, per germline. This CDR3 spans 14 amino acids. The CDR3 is CASSLGDSYNEQFF. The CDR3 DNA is TGCGCCAGCAGCTTGGGAGATTCCTACAATGAGCAGTTCTTC. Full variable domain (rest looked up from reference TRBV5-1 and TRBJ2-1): KAGVTQTPRYLIKTRGQQVTLSCSPISGHRSVSWYQQTPGQGLQFLFEYFSETQRNKGNFPGRFSGRQFSNSRSEMNVSTLELGDSALYLCASSLGDSYNEQFFGPGTRLTVL.

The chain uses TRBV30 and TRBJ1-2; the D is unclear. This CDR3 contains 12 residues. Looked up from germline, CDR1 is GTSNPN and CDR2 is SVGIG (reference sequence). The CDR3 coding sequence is TGTGTCGCGAAGGCGGGGAACTATGGCTACACCTTC. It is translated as CVAKAGNYGYTF.

CDR3 amino acids: CASSPGQRATNEKLFF. The CDR3 DNA reads as TGTGCCAGCTCACCGGGACAGCGTGCAACTAATGAAAAACTGTTTTTT. J is TRBJ1-4 and V is TRBV18; 7 nucleotides line up with TRBD1. Per germline, CDR1 KGHSH and CDR2 LQKENI. This CDR3 comprises 16 residues. Trimming at V came to 3 bases and at J to 0 bases, leaving 4 bases not matched to a gene.

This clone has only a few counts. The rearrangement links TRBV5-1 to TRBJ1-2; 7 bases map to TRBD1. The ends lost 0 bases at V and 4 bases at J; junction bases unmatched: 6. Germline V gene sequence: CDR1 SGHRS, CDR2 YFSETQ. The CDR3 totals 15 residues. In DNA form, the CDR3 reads TGCGCCAGCAGCTTGGGCGGGACAGATCTCTATGGCTACACCTTC. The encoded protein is CASSLGGTDLYGYTF. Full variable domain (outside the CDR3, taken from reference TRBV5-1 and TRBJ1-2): KAGVTQTPRYLIKTRGQQVTLSCSPISGHRSVSWYQQTPGQGLQFLFEYFSETQRNKGNFPGRFSGRQFSNSRSEMNVSTLELGDSALYLCASSLGGTDLYGYTFGSGTRLTVV.

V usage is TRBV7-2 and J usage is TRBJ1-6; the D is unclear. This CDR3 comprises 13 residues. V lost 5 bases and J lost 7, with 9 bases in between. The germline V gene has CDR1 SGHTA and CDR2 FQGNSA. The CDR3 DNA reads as TGTGCCAGCAGCCCCATGAGGAATTCACCCCTCCACTTT. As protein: CASSPMRNSPLHF.

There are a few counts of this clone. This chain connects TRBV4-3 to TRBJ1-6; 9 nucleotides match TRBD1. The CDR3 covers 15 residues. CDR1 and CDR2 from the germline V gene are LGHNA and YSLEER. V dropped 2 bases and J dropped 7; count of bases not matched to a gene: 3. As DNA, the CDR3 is TGCGCCAGCAGCCAATTGGACAGGGGCAATTCACCCCTCCACTTT. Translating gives CASSQLDRGNSPLHF.

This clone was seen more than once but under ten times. The CDR3 coding sequence is TGCAGTGCTAGAGAGGGAGGTCGCTACACCTTC. The encoded protein is CSAREGGRYTF. This chain connects TRBV20-1 to TRBJ1-2; D remains unclear. The germline CDR1 and CDR2 sequences are DFQATT and SNEGSKA (reference sequence). The CDR3 is made up of 11 amino acids. V lost 0 bases to trimming and J lost 9 bases, with 8 bases between them.